The clone carrying this TCR beta chain was recorded only once. Clones were read by immunoSEQ multiplex PCR, and TCRdb kept only the in-frame ones, dropping some. The sample carries approximately 300,000 clones, 80% to 90% recorded once. The data were obtained in a study of blood T cell repertoires in COVID-19. This clonotype originated in a man in his forties with acute or convalescent COVID-19. The source material was peripheral blood.

Here the CDR3 DNA reads TGTGCCAGCAGCTTGGTATTAGCCGGGGAGCTGTTTTTT. It translates to CASSLVLAGELFF. V and J are TRBV5-8 and TRBJ2-2; no clear D. CDR1 is SGHTS and CDR2 is YDEGEE in the germline V gene. This CDR3 spans 13 amino acids. The V gene lost 0 bases and the J gene lost 6 bases, with 6 bases spanning the gap.